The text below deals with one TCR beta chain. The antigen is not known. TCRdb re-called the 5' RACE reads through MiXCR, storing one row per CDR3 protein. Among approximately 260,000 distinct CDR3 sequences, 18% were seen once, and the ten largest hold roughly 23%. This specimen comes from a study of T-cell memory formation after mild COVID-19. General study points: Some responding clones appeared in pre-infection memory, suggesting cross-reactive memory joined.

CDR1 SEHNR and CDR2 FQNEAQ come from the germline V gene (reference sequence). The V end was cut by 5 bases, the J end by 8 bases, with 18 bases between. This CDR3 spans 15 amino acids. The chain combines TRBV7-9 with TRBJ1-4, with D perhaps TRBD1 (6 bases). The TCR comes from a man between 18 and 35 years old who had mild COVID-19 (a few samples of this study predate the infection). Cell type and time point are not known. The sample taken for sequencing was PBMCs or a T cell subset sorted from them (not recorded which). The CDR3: CASSPDSPNYEKLFF. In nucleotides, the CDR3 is TGTGCCAGCAGCCCGGACAGTCCGAATTACGAAAAACTGTTTTTT. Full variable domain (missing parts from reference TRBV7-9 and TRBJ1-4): DTGVSQNPRHKITKRGQNVTFRCDPISEHNRLYWYRQTLGQGPEFLTYFQNEAQLEKSRLLSDRFSAERPKGSFSTLEIQRTEQGDSAMYLCASSPDSPNYEKLFFGSGTQLSVL.